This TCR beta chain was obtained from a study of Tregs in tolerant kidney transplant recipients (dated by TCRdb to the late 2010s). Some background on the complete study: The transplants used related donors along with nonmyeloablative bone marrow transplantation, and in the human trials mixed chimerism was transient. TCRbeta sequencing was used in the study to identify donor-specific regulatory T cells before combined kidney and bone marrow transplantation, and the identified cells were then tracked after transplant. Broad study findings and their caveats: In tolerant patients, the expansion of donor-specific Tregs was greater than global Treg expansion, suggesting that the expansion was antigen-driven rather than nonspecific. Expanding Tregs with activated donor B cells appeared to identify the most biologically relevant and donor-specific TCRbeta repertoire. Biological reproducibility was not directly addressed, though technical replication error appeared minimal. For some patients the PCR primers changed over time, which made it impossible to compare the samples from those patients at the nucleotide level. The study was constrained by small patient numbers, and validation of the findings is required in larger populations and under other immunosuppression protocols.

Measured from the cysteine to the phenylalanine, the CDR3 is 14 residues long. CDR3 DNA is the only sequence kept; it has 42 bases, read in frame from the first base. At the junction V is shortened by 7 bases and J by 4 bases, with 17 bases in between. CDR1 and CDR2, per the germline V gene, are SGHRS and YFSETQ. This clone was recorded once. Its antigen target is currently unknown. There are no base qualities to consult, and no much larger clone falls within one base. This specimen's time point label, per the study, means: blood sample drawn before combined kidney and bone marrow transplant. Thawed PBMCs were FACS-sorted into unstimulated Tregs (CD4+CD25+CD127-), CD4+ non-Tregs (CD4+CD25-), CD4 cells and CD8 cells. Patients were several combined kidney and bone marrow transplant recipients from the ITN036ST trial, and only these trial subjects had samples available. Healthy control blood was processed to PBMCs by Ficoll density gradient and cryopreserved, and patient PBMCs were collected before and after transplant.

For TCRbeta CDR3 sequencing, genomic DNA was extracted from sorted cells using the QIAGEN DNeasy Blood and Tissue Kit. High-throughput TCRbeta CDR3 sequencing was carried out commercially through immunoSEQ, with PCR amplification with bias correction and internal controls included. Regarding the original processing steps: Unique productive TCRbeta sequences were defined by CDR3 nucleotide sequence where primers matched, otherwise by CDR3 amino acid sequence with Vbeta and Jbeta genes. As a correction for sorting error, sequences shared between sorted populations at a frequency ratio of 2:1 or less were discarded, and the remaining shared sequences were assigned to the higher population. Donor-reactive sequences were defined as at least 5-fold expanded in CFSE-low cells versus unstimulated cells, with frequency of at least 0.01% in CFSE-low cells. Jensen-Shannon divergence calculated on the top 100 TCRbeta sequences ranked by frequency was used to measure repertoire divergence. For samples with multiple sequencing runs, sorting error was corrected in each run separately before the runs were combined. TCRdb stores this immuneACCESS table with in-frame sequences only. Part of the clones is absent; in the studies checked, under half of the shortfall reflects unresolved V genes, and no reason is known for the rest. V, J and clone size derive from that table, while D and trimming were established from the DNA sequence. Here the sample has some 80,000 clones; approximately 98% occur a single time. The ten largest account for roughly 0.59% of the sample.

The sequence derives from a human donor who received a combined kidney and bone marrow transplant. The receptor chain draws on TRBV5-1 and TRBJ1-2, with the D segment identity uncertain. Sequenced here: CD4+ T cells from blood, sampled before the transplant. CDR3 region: CASSENLISYGYTF. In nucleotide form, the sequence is TGCGCCAGCTCAGAAAACCTGATAAGCTATGGCTACACCTTC.